The 22 T cell receptor beta chains below all came from one sample that was sequenced in a study of identical twins' blood T cells. TCRdb re-analysed the 5' RACE reads in MiXCR, keeping a single row per CDR3 protein. In the table there are fewer than 450,000 distinct CDR3 sequences, roughly 30% of which are singletons. The sample comprised PBMCs. These receptors all stem from a woman aged 18 to 55 in good health.

This sequence joins TRBV7-9 and TRBJ1-1; TRBD1 might be the D (5 bases). V was cut by 5 bases and J by 2 bases, with 21 bases left in between. The CDR3 has 17 amino acids. In germline, CDR1 is SEHNR, CDR2 FQNEAQ (reference sequence). DNA of the CDR3: TGTGCCAGCAGCCCAATACCCTCCGGGGACCGTAACACTGAAGCTTTCTTT. Translated, it gives CASSPIPSGDRNTEAFF. Together with reference TRBV7-9 and TRBJ1-1, the CDR3 gives the full variable domain: DTGVSQNPRHKITKRGQNVTFRCDPISEHNRLYWYRQTLGQGPEFLTYFQNEAQLEKSRLLSDRFSAERPKGSFSTLEIQRTEQGDSAMYLCASSPIPSGDRNTEAFFGQGTRLTVV.

As regards this clonotype: A clone one base away is much larger, so this may be a read error. The rearrangement joins TRBV18 to TRBJ1-1; D uncertain. Germline CDR1 KGHSH, CDR2 LQKENI. CDR3 length: 11 amino acids. The CDR3 DNA sequence: TGTGACAGCTCAGACCAGAAAGAAGCTTTCTTT. Its translation: CDSSDQKEAFF.

Concerning this clonotype: A clone one base away is much larger, so this may be a read error. The CDR3: CSAGTGDYGYTF. For the CDR3, the DNA is TGCAGTGCTGGGACGGGAGACTATGGCTACACCTTC. The V and J genes are TRBV20-1 and TRBJ1-2; D is perhaps TRBD1 (5 bases). Trimming took off 5 bases at V and 3 bases at J, with 10 bases between the two ends. Germline lookup yields CDR1 DFQATT and CDR2 SNEGSKA (reference sequence). This CDR3 spans 12 amino acids.

This clonotype was counted only a few times. The chain carries TRBV5-6 and TRBJ2-7, with a weak D call TRBD2 (7 bases). Germline V gives CDR1 SGHDT, CDR2 YYEEEE. Trimming pared 2 bases from V and 2 bases from J, leaving 11 bases between. The CDR3 consists of 14 residues. CDR3 sequence: CASSFGRGPYEQYF. The CDR3 nucleotides read TGTGCCAGCAGCTTCGGGCGGGGGCCCTACGAGCAGTACTTC.

The rearrangement joins TRBV29-1 to TRBJ1-2, with a possible D match to TRBD1 (6 bases). This CDR3 has 14 residues. V shed 0 bases and J shed 4 bases, with 12 bases lying between them. The germline V gene encodes CDR1 SQVTM and CDR2 ANQGSEA. The CDR3 loop reads CSVEESGGPYGYTF. The CDR3 region has the DNA TGCAGCGTTGAAGAATCCGGGGGCCCCTATGGCTACACCTTC.

Comment on this clonotype: At one of its ends the junction is not consistent with the germline gene, which may arise from a read error. The chain carries TRBV2 and TRBJ1-5; D may be TRBD1 (5 bases). Germline CDR1 is SNHLY and CDR2 is FYNNEI. The CDR3 has 14 amino acids. In DNA form, the CDR3 reads TGCGCCAGCAGTGAGGGGCGGGGAAATCAGCCCCAGCATTTT. Its protein is CASSEGRGNQPQHF.

This clonotype has a handful of counts. The chain recombines TRBV11-2 with TRBJ1-3; tentative D call: TRBD1 (6 bases). CDR3 length: 14 amino acids. The V end lost 5 bases, the J end lost 4 bases, and 12 bases lay between the germline ends. Germline V lookup: CDR1 SGHAT, CDR2 FQNNGV. Written as DNA, the CDR3 is TGTGCCAGCAGCCTCAACAGGGACGGAAACACCATATATTTT. Translation: CASSLNRDGNTIYF.

There are many counts of this clonotype. The chain has TRBV10-2 and TRBJ1-3; TRBD1 matches 10 bases. Germline V gene data show CDR1 as WSHSY and CDR2 as SAAADI. The CDR3 runs 14 residues. The V segment lost 6 bases and the J segment 7 bases; nucleotides outside the gene matches: 6. CDR3 sequence reads: CASRRDRGINTIYF. In nucleotides, the CDR3 is TGCGCCAGCAGAAGGGACAGGGGAATTAACACCATATATTTT.

This chain links TRBV12-3 or TRBV12-4 with TRBJ2-7; 9 bases align to TRBD1. This CDR3 spans 15 amino acids. V lost 4 bases, J lost 5 bases, and 9 bases stayed unmatched. The CDR3 DNA sequence: TGTGCCAGCAGTTCATGGACAGGGGCACACCACGAGCAGTACTTC. Encoded protein: CASSSWTGAHHEQYF.

A word on this clonotype: No conserved phenylalanine or tryptophan is present at the end of the CDR3, so a read error is the likely explanation. The chain recombines TRBV9 with TRBJ1-2; tentatively, D is TRBD1 (5 bases). The CDR3 spans 17 residues. Germline loops: CDR1 SGDLS, CDR2 YYNGEE. The V end lost 1 base, the J end lost 6 bases, and 22 bases lay between the germline ends. Here the CDR3 reads CASSVLDSPYPQDGYTL. The CDR3 nucleotides read TGTGCCAGCAGCGTACTAGACAGCCCCTATCCCCAGGATGGCTACACCCTC.

There are a few counts of this clonotype. The CDR3 DNA sequence: TGTGCCAGCAGGCCCCGAGCGGGTACGGAGACCCAGTACTTC. Translating it yields CASRPRAGTETQYF. The chain recombines TRBV6-2 or TRBV6-3 with TRBJ2-5, with D maybe TRBD2 (6 bases). V was shortened by 6 bases and J by 5 bases, with 16 bases between the two germline ends. This CDR3 is 14 amino acids long. Germline-derived CDR1 and CDR2 are MNHEY and SVGEGT.

This clonotype appeared a single time. The chain couples TRBV14 to TRBJ1-1; 7 nucleotides line up with TRBD1. Germline assignment: CDR1 SGHDN and CDR2 FVKESK. The V and J ends lost 6 bases and 11 bases, in that order; junction bases with no gene match: 12. The CDR3 is 13 amino acids. The CDR3 nucleotides are TGTGCCAGCAGTCGCCCTTCCGGGACAGAGGCTTTCTTT. Residues: CASSRPSGTEAFF.

A few counts support this clonotype. The chain is built from TRBV29-1 and TRBJ2-1, with 9 bases identical to TRBD1. Germline-derived CDR1 and CDR2 are SQVTM and ANQGSEA. With V trimmed by 6 bases and J by 10 bases, 10 bases remained unmatched. This CDR3 is built from 13 residues. CDR3 in DNA: TGCAGCGTCATGGGACAGGGATTATACGAGCAGTTCTTC. It codes for CSVMGQGLYEQFF.

V and J are TRBV9 and TRBJ2-1, with 10 bases that match TRBD1. This CDR3 has 17 residues. The germline V gene encodes CDR1 SGDLS and CDR2 YYNGEE. V shed 4 bases, J shed 7 bases, and the junction held 14 bases outside the gene matches. DNA for the CDR3: TGTGCCAGCAGCTACCCCGGACAGGGGGGAAGTAGGAATGAGCAGTTCTTC. Translating gives CASSYPGQGGSRNEQFF.

V usage is TRBV5-1 and J usage is TRBJ1-4; a weak D match, TRBD1 (5 bases). V was shortened by 4 bases and J by 7 bases, with 17 bases between the two germline ends. The CDR3 runs 15 residues. Germline loops: CDR1 SGHRS, CDR2 YFSETQ. The CDR3 coding sequence is TGCGCCAGCAGCACGTTGGGGGAGCGGAGTGAAAAACTGTTTTTT. This codes for CASSTLGERSEKLFF.

This clonotype was counted between two and nine times. The chain couples TRBV12-3 or TRBV12-4 to TRBJ1-2; a possible D gene is TRBD1 (5 bases). The V end lost 1 base, the J end lost 9 bases, and 9 bases lay between the germline ends. The CDR3 length is 12 residues. The CDR3 loop is CASSLGGRSYTF. The CDR3 coding sequence is TGTGCCAGCAGTTTAGGGGGGAGAAGCTACACCTTC.

This chain links TRBV5-1 with TRBJ2-5, with a weak D call TRBD2 (5 bases). This CDR3 spans 12 amino acids. Between the trimmed V and J ends, which lost 7 bases and 4 bases, there was a span of 11 bases. In germline, CDR1 is SGHRS, CDR2 YFSETQ. The CDR3 spells CASSGVRETQYF. The DNA of the CDR3 is TGCGCCAGCTCCGGGGTGAGAGAGACCCAGTACTTC.

The chain employs TRBV18 and TRBJ1-1; D is possibly TRBD1 (5 bases). V dropped 5 bases and J dropped 1 base, with 14 bases sitting between them. This CDR3 spans 15 amino acids. Germline CDR1 is KGHSH and CDR2 is LQKENI. CDR3 coding DNA: TGTGCCAGCTCAACCCTATCGGGGGGGAACACTGAAGCTTTCTTT. It yields the protein CASSTLSGGNTEAFF.

The genes are TRBV12-3 or TRBV12-4 and TRBJ2-5; D is possibly TRBD1 (5 bases). V lost 7 bases and J 0 bases, leaving 9 bases between the germline ends. The CDR3 runs to 13 residues. The CDR3 DNA reads TGTGCCAGCACCCCGGACAACCAAGAGACCCAGTACTTC. Residues: CASTPDNQETQYF.

DNA for the CDR3: TGCAGCGTCACTAGGGAGGGAGCCGGGGAGCTGTTTTTT. This translates into CSVTREGAGELFF. This chain connects TRBV29-1 to TRBJ2-2; 7 nucleotides match TRBD2. V lost 6 bases and J lost 6; bases outside the gene matches: 7. The CDR3 runs to 13 residues. The V gene's germline CDR1 is SQVTM and CDR2 ANQGSEA.

The V call is TRBV30, the J call TRBJ1-5; D unresolved. V lost 0 bases, J lost 4 bases, and 13 bases lay in between. CDR3 length: 15 residues. Germline V CDR1 and CDR2: GTSNPN, SVGIG (reference sequence). The CDR3: CAWSVSVGWNQPQHF. CDR3 nucleotide sequence: TGTGCCTGGAGTGTTAGCGTGGGGTGGAATCAGCCCCAGCATTTT.

Regarding this clonotype: Given the absence of the conserved phenylalanine or tryptophan at the CDR3 end, a read error is likely. The chain couples TRBV7-2 to TRBJ1-1; D uncertain. Germline V gene lookup returns CDR1 SGHTA and CDR2 FQGNSA. This CDR3 comprises 14 residues. Trimming removed 1 base at V and 5 bases at J, with 11 bases between. The CDR3 nucleotides read TGTGCCAGCAGCTTAGGAGGACGAAGAACTGAAGCTTTCCTT. This encodes CASSLGGRRTEAFL.